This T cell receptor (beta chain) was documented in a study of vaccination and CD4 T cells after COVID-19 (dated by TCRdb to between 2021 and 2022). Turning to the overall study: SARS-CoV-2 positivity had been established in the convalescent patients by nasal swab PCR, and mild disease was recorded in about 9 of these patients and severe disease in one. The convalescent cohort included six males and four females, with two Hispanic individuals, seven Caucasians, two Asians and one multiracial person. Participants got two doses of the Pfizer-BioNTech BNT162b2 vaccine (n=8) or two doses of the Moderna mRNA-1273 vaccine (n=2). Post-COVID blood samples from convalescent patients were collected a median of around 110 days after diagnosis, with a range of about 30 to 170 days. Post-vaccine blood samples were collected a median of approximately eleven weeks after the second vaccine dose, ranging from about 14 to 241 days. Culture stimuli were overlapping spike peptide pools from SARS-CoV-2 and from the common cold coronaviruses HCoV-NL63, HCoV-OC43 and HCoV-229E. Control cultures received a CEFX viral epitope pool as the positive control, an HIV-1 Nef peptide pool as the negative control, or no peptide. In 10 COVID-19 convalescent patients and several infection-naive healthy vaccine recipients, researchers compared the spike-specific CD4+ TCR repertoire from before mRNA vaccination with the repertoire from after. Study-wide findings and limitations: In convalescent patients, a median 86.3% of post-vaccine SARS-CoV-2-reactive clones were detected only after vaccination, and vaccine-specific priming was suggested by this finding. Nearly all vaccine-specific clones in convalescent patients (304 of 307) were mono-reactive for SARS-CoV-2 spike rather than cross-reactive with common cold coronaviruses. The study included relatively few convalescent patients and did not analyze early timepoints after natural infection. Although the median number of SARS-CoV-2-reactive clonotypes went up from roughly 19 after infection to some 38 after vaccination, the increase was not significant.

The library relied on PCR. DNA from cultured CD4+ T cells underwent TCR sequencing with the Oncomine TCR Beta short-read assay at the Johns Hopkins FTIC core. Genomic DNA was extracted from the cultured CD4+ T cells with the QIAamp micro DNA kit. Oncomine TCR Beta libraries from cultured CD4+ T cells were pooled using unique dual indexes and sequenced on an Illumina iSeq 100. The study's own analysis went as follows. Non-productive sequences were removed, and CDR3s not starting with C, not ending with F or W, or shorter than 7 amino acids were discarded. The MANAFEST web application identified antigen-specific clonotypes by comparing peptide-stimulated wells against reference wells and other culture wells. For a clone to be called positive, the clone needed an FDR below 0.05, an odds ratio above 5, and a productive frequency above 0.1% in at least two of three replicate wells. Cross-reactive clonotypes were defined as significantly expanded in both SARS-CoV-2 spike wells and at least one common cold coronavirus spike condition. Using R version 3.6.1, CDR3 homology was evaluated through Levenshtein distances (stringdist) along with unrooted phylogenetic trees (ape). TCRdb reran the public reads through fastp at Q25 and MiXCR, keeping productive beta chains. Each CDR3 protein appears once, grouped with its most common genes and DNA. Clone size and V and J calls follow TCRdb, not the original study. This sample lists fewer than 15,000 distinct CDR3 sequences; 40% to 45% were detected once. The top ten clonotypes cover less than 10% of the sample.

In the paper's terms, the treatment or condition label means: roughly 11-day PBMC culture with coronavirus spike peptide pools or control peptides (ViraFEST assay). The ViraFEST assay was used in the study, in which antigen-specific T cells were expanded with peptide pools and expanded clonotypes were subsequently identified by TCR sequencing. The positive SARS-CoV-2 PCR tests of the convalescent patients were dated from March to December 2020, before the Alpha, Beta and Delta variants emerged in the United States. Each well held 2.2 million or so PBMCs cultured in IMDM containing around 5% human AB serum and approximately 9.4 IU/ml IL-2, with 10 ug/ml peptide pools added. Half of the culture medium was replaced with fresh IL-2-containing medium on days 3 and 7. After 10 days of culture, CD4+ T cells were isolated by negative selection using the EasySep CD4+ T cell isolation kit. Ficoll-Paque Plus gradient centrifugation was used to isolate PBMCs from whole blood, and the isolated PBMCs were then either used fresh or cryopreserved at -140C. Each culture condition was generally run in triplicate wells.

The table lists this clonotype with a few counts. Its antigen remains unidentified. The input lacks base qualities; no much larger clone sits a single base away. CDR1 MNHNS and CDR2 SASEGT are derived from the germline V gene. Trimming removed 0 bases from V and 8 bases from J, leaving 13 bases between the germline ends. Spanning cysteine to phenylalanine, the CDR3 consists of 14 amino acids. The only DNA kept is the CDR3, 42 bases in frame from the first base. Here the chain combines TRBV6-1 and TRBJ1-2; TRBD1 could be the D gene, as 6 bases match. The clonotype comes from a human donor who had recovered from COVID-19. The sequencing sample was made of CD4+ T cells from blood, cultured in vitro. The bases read TGTGCCAGCAGTGAAGCGCCGGGGGGCTCGGGCTACACCTTC. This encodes CASSEAPGGSGYTF.